These 19 T cell receptor beta chains originate from one sample sequenced in a study of blood T cell repertoires in COVID-19 (dated by TCRdb to about 2020). Receptors were amplified or captured by the immunoSEQ multiplex PCR assay. Entries here come from immuneACCESS through TCRdb and include only in-frame sequences with V and J called. Some clones fail to appear in such tables; in the studies checked, an unresolved V gene covers under half of the shortfall, and the cause of the remainder is unknown. For this sample there are about 390,000 clones; 87% appear just once. The ten largest clones capture 2.3% of the sample. The material sequenced was peripheral blood. Every receptor here comes from a woman aged 60 to 75 with COVID-19, enrolled during active disease.

The chain has TRBV10-1 and TRBJ1-6, with D unresolved. The V end lost 4 bases, the J end lost 0 bases, and 25 bases lay between the germline ends. Germline CDR1 is WNHNN and CDR2 is SYGVQD (reference sequence). This CDR3 has 21 residues. For the CDR3, the DNA is TGCGCCAGCAGTGTGGTTGGCAGCAATTACGGGGAGAGCTCCTATAATTCACCCCTCCACTTT. This codes for CASSVVGSNYGESSYNSPLHF.

CDR3 sequence: CASSSGHTYEQYF. The CDR3 coding sequence is TGTGCCAGCAGTTCTGGACATACCTACGAGCAGTACTTC. This chain links TRBV12-3 or TRBV12-4 with TRBJ2-7, with a tentative D call TRBD1 (5 bases). Trimming removed 4 bases at V and 2 bases at J, with 9 bases between. The CDR3 totals 13 residues.

A few counts support this clone. The gene calls are TRBV3-1 (or the pseudogene TRBV3-2) and TRBJ1-1, with 8 bases lining up with TRBD1. Germline V gene lookup returns CDR1 LGHDT and CDR2 YNNKEL (reference sequence). This CDR3 region has 14 residues. The ends lost 4 bases at V and 7 bases at J; junction bases unmatched: 8. The CDR3 sequence is CASSPRDRSIEAFF. CDR3 DNA sequence: TGTGCCAGCAGCCCCCGGGACAGGAGCATTGAAGCTTTCTTT.

The rearrangement uses TRBV9 and TRBJ1-1; 8 bases are shared with TRBD1. Germline CDR1 reads SGDLS; CDR2 reads YYNGEE. J was trimmed by 1 base and V by 3 bases; bases with no gene match: 5. The CDR3 has 15 amino acids. CDR3 nucleotides: TGTGCCAGCAGCGCTTACAGGGGGTCGAACACTGAAGCTTTCTTT. Its protein product is CASSAYRGSNTEAFF.

The chain employs TRBV2 and TRBJ1-5; D is possibly TRBD1 (6 bases). The germline V and J ends were trimmed by 0 bases and 4 bases, with 10 bases remaining between them. Looked up from germline, CDR1 is SNHLY and CDR2 is FYNNEI. The CDR3 extends over 15 amino acids. CDR3 in DNA: TGTGCCAGCAGTGAAGCGGACAGCCCGAATCAGCCCCAGCATTTT. Residues: CASSEADSPNQPQHF. The variable domain in full, completed from reference TRBV2 and TRBJ1-5, reads EPEVTQTPSHQVTQMGQEVILRCVPISNHLYFYWYRQILGQKVEFLVSFYNNEISEKSEIFDDQFSVERPDGSNFTLKIRSTKLEDSAMYFCASSEADSPNQPQHFGDGTRLSIL.

The chain is built from TRBV11-2 and TRBJ1-3; D unclear. V dropped 5 bases and J dropped 4 bases, with 6 bases sitting between them. CDR1 SGHAT and CDR2 FQNNGV come from the germline V gene. The CDR3 runs to 12 residues. The CDR3 loop reads CASSLLGNTIYF. The CDR3 DNA is TGTGCCAGCAGCCTCCTGGGAAACACCATATATTTT.

This clone was seen only once. V usage is TRBV11-2 and J usage is TRBJ1-2; D may be TRBD1 (6 bases). V was clipped by 5 bases and J by 3 bases, with 16 bases between them. In germline, CDR1 is SGHAT, CDR2 FQNNGV. The CDR3 is 15 amino acids. CDR3 DNA sequence: TGTGCCAGCAGCCCAGTGGTCGGACAGCACTATGGCTACACCTTC. Encoded protein: CASSPVVGQHYGYTF. The whole variable domain, filled in from reference TRBV11-2 and TRBJ1-2, reads EAGVAQSPRYKIIEKRQSVAFWCNPISGHATLYWYQQILGQGPKLLIQFQNNGVVDDSQLPKDRFSAERLKGVDSTLKIQPAKLEDSAVYLCASSPVVGQHYGYTFGSGTRLTVV.

This chain joins TRBV7-9 and TRBJ1-6; no reliable D call. Trimming removed 8 bases at V and 3 bases at J, with 14 bases between. The CDR3 extends over 15 amino acids. Germline V gene data show CDR1 as SEHNR and CDR2 as FQNEAQ (reference sequence). The CDR3 here is CASGEGGIYNSPLHF. CDR3 nucleotides: TGTGCCAGCGGCGAGGGCGGGATCTATAATTCACCCCTCCACTTT.

V is TRBV19 and J is TRBJ2-5, with unresolved D. Germline V gene lookup returns CDR1 LNHDA and CDR2 SQIVND (reference sequence). The V end was cut by 9 bases, the J end by 7 bases, with 21 bases between. The CDR3 loop spans 14 amino acids. The CDR3, as DNA: TGTGCCAGCTTAAGCTCTGGCCTAGGCGGGACCCAGTACTTC. It specifies CASLSSGLGGTQYF.

The chain recombines TRBV5-1 with TRBJ2-2; possibly TRBD1 for D (6 bases). CDR1 is SGHRS and CDR2 is YFSETQ in the germline V gene. V lost 0 bases to trimming and J lost 3 bases, with 9 bases between them. The CDR3 has 15 amino acids. The CDR3 loop is CASSLDRADTGELFF. The CDR3 DNA sequence: TGCGCCAGCAGCTTGGACAGGGCGGACACCGGGGAGCTGTTTTTT.

This clone was recorded a few times. The chain employs TRBV5-5 and TRBJ1-4; 9 bases fit TRBD1. The CDR3 is 14 residues long. Trimming at V came to 4 bases and at J to 9 bases, leaving 7 bases not matched to a gene. Germline V lookup: CDR1 SGHKS, CDR2 YYEKEE (reference sequence). The CDR3 sequence: CASSPGQGIQKLFF. CDR3 in DNA: TGTGCCAGCAGCCCGGGACAGGGAATACAAAAACTGTTTTTT.

CDR3 coding DNA: TGTGCCAGGGAACGGGACAGAAAGAACACCGGGGAGCTGTTTTTT. This translates into CARERDRKNTGELFF. The chain joins TRBV2 to TRBJ2-2; 7 bases agree with TRBD1. Unmatched junction bases numbered 8, after V lost 9 bases and J lost 1 base. In germline, CDR1 is SNHLY, CDR2 FYNNEI. There are 15 residues in the CDR3.

This chain links TRBV7-3 with TRBJ2-7; D might be TRBD2 (6 bases). This CDR3 contains 14 residues. V lost 3 bases and J 3 bases, leaving 12 bases between the germline ends. Germline values: CDR1 SGHTA, CDR2 FQGTGA. CDR3 DNA sequence: TGTGCCAGCAGCTTGGGTCGGGGGAGCTACGAGCAGTACTTC. Translating it yields CASSLGRGSYEQYF.

This chain joins TRBV7-3 and TRBJ1-1, with D unresolved. The CDR3 totals 13 residues. CDR1 and CDR2 from the germline V gene are SGHTA and FQGTGA. V shed 4 bases and J shed 1 base, with 7 bases lying between them. CDR3 loop: CASSSGPNTEAFF. The CDR3 DNA is TGTGCCAGCAGCTCAGGCCCGAACACTGAAGCTTTCTTT.

J is TRBJ2-5 and V is TRBV9, with TRBD2 identical over 11 bases. Germline V CDR1 and CDR2: SGDLS, YYNGEE. V was clipped by 4 bases and J by 1 base; unmatched bases: 6. The CDR3 is 16 residues long. CDR3: CASSLRLAGTQETQYF. CDR3 coding DNA: TGTGCCAGCAGCCTTCGACTAGCGGGGACCCAAGAGACCCAGTACTTC.

V and J are TRBV7-2 and TRBJ2-1, with TRBD2 identical over 9 bases. The ends lost 5 bases at V and 8 bases at J; junction bases unmatched: 16. This CDR3 region has 17 residues. CDR1 is SGHTA, CDR2 FQGNSA, per germline. The CDR3 spells CASSTPLGRGGFDEQFF. The CDR3 nucleotides read TGTGCCAGCAGCACACCCCTGGGGCGGGGGGGCTTCGATGAGCAGTTCTTC.

The chain couples TRBV7-9 to TRBJ1-6, with 7 bases matching TRBD1. The V segment lost 10 bases and the J segment 5 bases; nucleotides outside the gene matches: 8. Germline CDR1 is SEHNR and CDR2 is FQNEAQ (reference sequence). This CDR3 is 14 amino acids long. The CDR3: CATTPGTDNSPLHF. In nucleotides, the CDR3 is TGTGCCACCACACCCGGGACAGATAATTCACCCCTCCACTTT.

This rearrangement joins TRBV9 to TRBJ1-3, with TRBD1 identical over 9 bases. Per the germline V gene, CDR1 is SGDLS and CDR2 is YYNGEE. V shed 4 bases and J 2 bases; nucleotides not matched to a gene: 4. The CDR3 contains 15 residues. In DNA, the CDR3 is TGTGCCAGCAGCTCGGACAGGGGAGCTGGAAACACCATATATTTT. Translated: CASSSDRGAGNTIYF.

This clone was seen once. The chain carries TRBV21-1 and TRBJ2-2; no check of the table's D call, TRBD1, against the DNA was made. TRBV21-1 has pseudogene status. The CDR3 is made up of 17 amino acids. DNA of the CDR3: TGTGCCAGCAGCGGCCGGGACAGGGAAGGCGACACCGGGGAGCTGTTTTTT. Translated: CASSGRDREGDTGELFF.